This TCR beta chain was captured in a study of T cell responses to AZD1222 COVID-19 vaccine. Data came from immunoSEQ multiplex PCR; TCRdb stores just in-frame clones and leaves some out. The sample records about 140,000 clones, 88% being singletons. General study findings and limits: Clonal diversity may have been underestimated in mostly white British donors.

Germline loops: CDR1 MNHEY, CDR2 SVGEGT. V dropped 5 bases and J dropped 6; count of bases not matched to a gene: 10. The CDR3 covers 15 residues. This clone was seen just once. What it binds is unknown. V gene TRBV6-2 or TRBV6-3 combines with J gene TRBJ1-2; 9 bases map to TRBD1. The sample in question was peripheral blood, obtained 28 days after the second dose of the MenACWY control vaccine. The receptor's source is an adult who received the MenACWY meningococcal vaccine as a control. The CDR3 region has the DNA TGTGCCAGCAGTATCTGGACAGGGGAGGCTGATGGCTACACCTTC. It codes for CASSIWTGEADGYTF.